This TCR beta chain was sequenced in a study of response to subunit inactivated influenza vaccine. TCRdb used MiXCR to reprocess the RT-PCR reads, holding one entry per CDR3 protein. The data hold 500,000 to 600,000 distinct CDR3 sequences, with more than 15% observed a single time. The germline V and J ends were trimmed by 5 bases and 10 bases, with 12 bases remaining between them. The CDR3 is 11 amino acids. The sequencing used CD4+ T cells sorted from PBMCs, collected around 25 months after vaccination. V usage is TRBV12-3 or TRBV12-4 and J usage is TRBJ2-7, with a weak D call TRBD2 (5 bases). The source is a man aged 45-69 years who received an inactivated influenza vaccine. The DNA for the CDR3 is TGTGCCAGCAGTCGCACCGGGGAACAGTACTTC. Its protein is CASSRTGEQYF.